One and the same sample provided the 10 T cell receptor beta chains below, sequenced in a study of human T cells and chemical hapten exposure. TCRdb itself ran the RACE reads through MiXCR, one entry per CDR3 protein. In the table there are roughly 74,000 distinct CDR3 sequences, 25% to 40% of which are singletons. Time point specified: patch test 1, 2 weeks after DPC sensitization. Treatment given: therapeutic diphenylcyclopropenone sensitization with weekly scalp DPC. Sequenced material: whole blood, taken in connection with sensitization to the hapten diphenylcyclopropenone (DPC). The receptors stem from a man between 40 and 49 years old with alopecia areata. Some clones in this sample may be carry-over from other donors' samples.

This clonotype was counted at least ten times. The chain recombines TRBV15 with TRBJ2-2; D not resolved. CDR3 size: 12 residues. The germline gives CDR1 LNHNV, CDR2 YYDKDF (reference sequence). The V end lost 3 bases, the J end lost 4 bases, and 3 bases lay between the germline ends. CDR3 region: CATSRTTGELFF. CDR3 in DNA: TGTGCCACCAGCAGGACCACCGGGGAGCTGTTTTTT.

This clonotype has just a few counts. The chain recombines TRBV20-1 with TRBJ2-3, with 9 bases that match TRBD2. This CDR3 spans 15 amino acids. In germline, CDR1 is DFQATT, CDR2 SNEGSKA (reference sequence). With V trimmed by 6 bases and J by 3 bases, 10 bases remained unmatched. This CDR3 reads CSAGIAGALTDTQYF. Written as DNA, the CDR3 is TGCAGTGCCGGAATAGCGGGAGCTCTAACAGATACGCAGTATTTT.

V usage is TRBV12-3 or TRBV12-4 and J usage is TRBJ1-5; D not resolved. The CDR3 covers 14 residues. V gave up 2 bases and J gave up 2 bases, with 7 bases separating them. The CDR3 DNA is TGTGCCAGCAGTTTAAGCGGGGGCAATCAGCCCCAGCATTTT. Translation gives CASSLSGGNQPQHF.

This clonotype was counted once. The chain is built from TRBV3-1 and TRBJ1-1, with D perhaps matching TRBD1 (6 bases). V was shortened by 3 bases and J by 1 base, with 6 bases between the two germline ends. The CDR3 has 13 amino acids. The germline V gene has CDR1 LGHDT and CDR2 YNNKEL (reference sequence). CDR3 nucleotides: TGTGCCAGCAGCCAGGGACAGAACACTGAAGCTTTCTTT. It specifies CASSQGQNTEAFF.

In this sample, this clonotype turned up a few times. The rearrangement links TRBV7-9 to TRBJ2-1, with D possibly matching TRBD1 (6 bases). The V gene's germline CDR1 is SEHNR and CDR2 FQNEAQ (reference sequence). The CDR3 is made up of 13 amino acids. With 5 bases removed from V and 9 bases from J, the gap between germline ends came to 14 bases. The CDR3 spells CASSAEDSVEQFF. Written as DNA, the CDR3 is TGTGCCAGCAGCGCCGAGGACAGCGTTGAGCAGTTCTTC. The full variable domain, completed using reference TRBV7-9 and TRBJ2-1, is DTGVSQNPRHKITKRGQNVTFRCDPISEHNRLYWYRQTLGQGPEFLTYFQNEAQLEKSRLLSDRFSAERPKGSFSTLEIQRTEQGDSAMYLCASSAEDSVEQFFGPGTRLTVL.

The rearrangement links TRBV28 to TRBJ1-2, with a weak D call TRBD1 (5 bases). V was cut by 3 bases and J by 0 bases, with 8 bases left in between. CDR1 is MDHEN, CDR2 SYDVKM, per germline. The CDR3 is made up of 14 amino acids. The CDR3 region is CASSFPTANYGYTF. The CDR3 nucleotides are TGTGCCAGCAGTTTTCCGACAGCTAACTATGGCTACACCTTC.

This clonotype was observed a handful of times. The chain joins TRBV28 to TRBJ2-1; possibly TRBD1 or TRBD2 for D (5 bases each). CDR1 is MDHEN and CDR2 is SYDVKM in the germline V gene. Trimming left V 3 bases short and J 8 bases short, with 11 bases between. The CDR3 loop spans 13 amino acids. The DNA for the CDR3 is TGTGCCAGCAGTTTGGGGGAGAGATATGAGCAGTTCTTC. It translates to CASSLGERYEQFF.

A note on this clonotype: Relative to the germline gene, one junction end is altered; a read error may explain this. V usage is TRBV7-9 and J usage is TRBJ1-3, with no clear D. Per the germline V gene, CDR1 is SEHNR and CDR2 is FQNEAQ (reference sequence). The CDR3 consists of 13 residues. The CDR3 nucleotides are TGTGCCAGCAGCCGCCGGTACGGTGACACCGTATATTTT. It yields the protein CASSRRYGDTVYF.

The CDR3 DNA is TGTGCCAGCAGCTTAGCTGGAGTTAGCGGTCCCTCCTACGAGCAGTACTTC. Translated: CASSLAGVSGPSYEQYF. The rearrangement joins TRBV7-9 to TRBJ2-7; a weak D match, TRBD2 (6 bases). Germline CDR1 and CDR2: SEHNR and FQNEAQ (reference sequence). The CDR3 has 17 residues. V was cut by 0 bases and J by 0 bases, with 15 bases left in between.

The J gene is TRBJ2-7, the V gene TRBV19; TRBD1 might be the D (6 bases). CDR1 is LNHDA, CDR2 SQIVND, per germline (reference sequence). Trimming removed 3 bases from V and 1 base from J, with 13 bases in between. The CDR3 is made up of 15 amino acids. CDR3 in DNA: TGTGCCAGTAGTATGGGTCAGAGGGGGTCCTACGAGCAGTACTTC. The encoded protein is CASSMGQRGSYEQYF.